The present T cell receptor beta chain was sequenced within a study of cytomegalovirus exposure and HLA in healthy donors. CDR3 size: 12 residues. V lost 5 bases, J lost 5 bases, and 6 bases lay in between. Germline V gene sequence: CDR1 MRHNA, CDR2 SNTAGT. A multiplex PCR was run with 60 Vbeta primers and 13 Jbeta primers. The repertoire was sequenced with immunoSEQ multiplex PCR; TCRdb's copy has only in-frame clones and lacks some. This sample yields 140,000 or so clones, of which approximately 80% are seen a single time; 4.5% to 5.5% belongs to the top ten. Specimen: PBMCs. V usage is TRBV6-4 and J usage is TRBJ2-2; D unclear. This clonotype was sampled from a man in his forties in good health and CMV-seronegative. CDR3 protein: CASSLGTGELFF. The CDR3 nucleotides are TGTGCCAGCAGTCTCGGGACCGGGGAGCTGTTTTTT.